The 30 T cell receptor beta chains reported below all come from one sample, sequenced in a study of cytomegalovirus exposure and HLA in healthy donors. Clones were read by immunoSEQ multiplex PCR, and TCRdb kept only the in-frame ones, dropping some. The sample lists tens of thousands of clones, 94% occurring once. Sequenced material: PBMCs. The receptors come from a woman aged 18-30 years in good health and CMV-seronegative.

The rearrangement uses TRBV27 and TRBJ1-2, with D maybe TRBD1 (5 bases). Trimming removed 8 bases at V and 8 bases at J, with 12 bases between. Germline values: CDR1 MNHEY, CDR2 SMNVEV (reference sequence). This CDR3 comprises 11 residues. The CDR3 nucleotides read TGTGCCAGCCGCGGGGACCTGGGCTACACCTTC. This encodes CASRGDLGYTF.

The CDR3 sequence is CASSVGLAGLRNEQFF. The CDR3 region has the DNA TGTGCCAGCAGCGTAGGACTAGCGGGCCTTCGGAATGAGCAGTTCTTC. The chain carries TRBV9 and TRBJ2-1, with 10 bases matching TRBD2. Germline V CDR1 and CDR2: SGDLS, YYNGEE. Losses at the gene ends were 0 bases for V and 7 bases for J; bases not matched to a gene: 7. This CDR3 comprises 16 residues.

This clone appeared once. At one boundary the junction diverges from the germline segment, which might be a read error. This chain links TRBV7-2 with TRBJ1-4; 7 nucleotides line up with TRBD1. The CDR3 length is 15 residues. Germline lookup yields CDR1 SGHTA and CDR2 FQGNSA. The CDR3 nucleotides read TGTGCCAGCAGCATAGCAGGGGGGGGCAGTGAAAAACTGTTTTTT. Translated: CASSIAGGGSEKLFF.

This clone was found once. This chain joins TRBV6-5 and TRBJ2-5, with TRBD2 identical over 12 bases. The CDR3 has 15 amino acids. The V segment lost 4 bases and the J segment 2 bases; nucleotides outside the gene matches: 2. The germline V gene has CDR1 MNHEY and CDR2 SVGAGI. The CDR3 reads CASSSSGGEQETQYF. CDR3 bases: TGTGCCAGCAGTTCTAGCGGGGGGGAACAAGAGACCCAGTACTTC.

The V and J genes are TRBV9 and TRBJ2-1; D gene unclear. The CDR3 totals 16 residues. V dropped 0 bases and J dropped 7 bases, with 17 bases sitting between them. CDR1 is SGDLS, CDR2 YYNGEE, per germline. The CDR3 DNA reads as TGTGCCAGCAGCGTAGTACCAGGCCTTATGATGAATGAGCAGTTCTTC. Amino acids: CASSVVPGLMMNEQFF.

The chain combines TRBV5-1 with TRBJ1-4; possibly TRBD1 for D (5 bases). This CDR3 has 16 residues. V dropped 2 bases and J dropped 4 bases, with 15 bases sitting between them. The germline V gene has CDR1 SGHRS and CDR2 YFSETQ. CDR3: CASSFVKAGRNEKLFF. The DNA of the CDR3 is TGCGCCAGCAGCTTCGTTAAGGCAGGGCGTAATGAAAAACTGTTTTTT.

The V and J genes are TRBV9 and TRBJ2-1, with 10 bases fitting TRBD2. J was trimmed by 7 bases and V by 3 bases; bases with no gene match: 10. CDR1 and CDR2 (germline): SGDLS, YYNGEE. This CDR3 comprises 16 residues. CDR3 loop: CASSAASGGPGNEQFF. CDR3 nucleotides: TGTGCCAGCAGCGCCGCTAGCGGGGGCCCCGGGAATGAGCAGTTCTTC.

J is TRBJ2-2 and V is TRBV7-9, with 7 bases identical to TRBD1. The CDR3 covers 18 residues. J lost 3 bases, V lost 0 bases, and 10 bases had no gene match. Per germline, CDR1 SEHNR and CDR2 FQNEAQ (reference sequence). The CDR3 bases are TGTGCCAGCAGCTTAGCGCTGACAGGGTCCCCCTACACCGGGGAGCTGTTTTTT. Translation: CASSLALTGSPYTGELFF. The variable domain in full, completed from reference TRBV7-9 and TRBJ2-2, reads DTGVSQNPRHKITKRGQNVTFRCDPISEHNRLYWYRQTLGQGPEFLTYFQNEAQLEKSRLLSDRFSAERPKGSFSTLEIQRTEQGDSAMYLCASSLALTGSPYTGELFFGEGSRLTVL.

The V call is TRBV5-6, the J call TRBJ1-2; 8 positions agree with TRBD1. The V segment lost 2 bases and the J segment 7 bases; nucleotides outside the gene matches: 7. The CDR3 loop spans 14 amino acids. Germline V gives CDR1 SGHDT, CDR2 YYEEEE. The DNA of the CDR3 is TGTGCCAGCAGCTTTCTCACAGGGGGTCTTGGCTACACCTTC. It is translated as CASSFLTGGLGYTF. The full variable domain, rest sourced from reference TRBV5-6 and TRBJ1-2, is DAGVTQSPTHLIKTRGQQVTLRCSPKSGHDTVSWYQQALGQGPQFIFQYYEEEERQRGNFPDRFSGHQFPNYSSELNVNALLLGDSALYLCASSFLTGGLGYTFGSGTRLTVV.

The chain uses TRBV7-6 and TRBJ2-7; 8 bases are shared with TRBD1. The CDR3 extends over 15 amino acids. Germline V gene sequence: CDR1 SGHVS, CDR2 FNYEAQ. Trimming took 0 bases from V and 3 from J; bases not matched to a gene: 4. The CDR3 loop reads CASSLALTGGYEQYF. The CDR3 DNA reads TGTGCCAGCAGCTTAGCTCTTACAGGGGGCTACGAGCAGTACTTC.

This chain links TRBV14 with TRBJ2-2; 8 bases match TRBD1. The junction had 3 bases not matched to a gene; V was cut back by 2 bases and J by 7 bases. CDR3 length equals 14 residues. The germline V gene has CDR1 SGHDN and CDR2 FVKESK. CDR3: CASSQQGAVGELFF. The CDR3 DNA sequence: TGTGCCAGCAGCCAACAGGGGGCGGTCGGGGAGCTGTTTTTT.

The sample holds a few counts of this clone. The V gene is TRBV9, the J gene TRBJ2-1; possibly TRBD1 for D (5 bases). Germline V gene data show CDR1 as SGDLS and CDR2 as YYNGEE. Between the trimmed V and J ends, which lost 4 bases and 0 bases, there was a span of 11 bases. This CDR3 region has 15 residues. The CDR3 DNA follows: TGTGCCAGCAGCAGACAGATAAGCTCCTACAATGAGCAGTTCTTC. Protein product: CASSRQISSYNEQFF.

This chain connects TRBV30 to TRBJ2-2, with D perhaps matching TRBD1 (6 bases). The V gene lost 2 bases and the J gene lost 3 bases, with 13 bases spanning the gap. Germline V gene data show CDR1 as GTSNPN and CDR2 as SVGIG (reference sequence). The CDR3 runs to 15 residues. CDR3 loop: CAWSPGQGHTGELFF. The DNA for the CDR3 is TGTGCCTGGAGTCCCGGGCAGGGGCACACCGGGGAGCTGTTTTTT.

The rearrangement links TRBV29-1 to TRBJ2-1, with 13 bases identical to TRBD2. The V gene end was trimmed by 7 bases and the J gene end by 3 bases; junction bases not matched to a gene: 6. Germline V lookup: CDR1 SQVTM, CDR2 ANQGSEA. This CDR3 comprises 15 residues. In DNA, the CDR3 is TGCAGCGCCCTGGGACTAGCGGGGAACTACAATGAGCAGTTCTTC. It codes for CSALGLAGNYNEQFF.

The chain joins TRBV10-3 to TRBJ1-1; TRBD1 aligns across 7 bases. Germline trimming cut 6 bases from V and 2 bases from J; bases unmatched to any gene: 6. Germline V CDR1 and CDR2: ENHRY, SYGVKD. The CDR3 sequence is 14 residues long. The CDR3 DNA is TGTGCCATCAGGAACAGGGGTGGTAACACTGAAGCTTTCTTT. It translates to CAIRNRGGNTEAFF.

The J gene is TRBJ1-1, the V gene TRBV9, with 10 positions matching TRBD1. This CDR3 has 16 amino acids. Unmatched junction bases numbered 2, after V lost 0 bases and J lost 0 bases. Germline V gene lookup returns CDR1 SGDLS and CDR2 YYNGEE. In nucleotides, the CDR3 is TGTGCCAGCAGCGTAGGGGACAGGGGATTGAACACTGAAGCTTTCTTT. Amino acids: CASSVGDRGLNTEAFF.

V is TRBV25-1 and J is TRBJ1-5, with D uncertain. Looked up from germline, CDR1 is MGHDK and CDR2 is SYGVNS. The CDR3 sequence is 15 residues long. V gave up 3 bases and J gave up 6 bases, with 15 bases separating them. This CDR3 reads CASSEGSFLVQPQHF. The CDR3 DNA follows: TGTGCCAGCAGTGAGGGGAGTTTTTTGGTTCAGCCCCAGCATTTT.

The chain couples TRBV4-3 to TRBJ2-6; no clear D. CDR1 LGHNA and CDR2 YSLEER come from the germline V gene. Trimming took 0 bases from V and 0 from J, leaving 6 bases between them. This CDR3 is built from 16 residues. The CDR3 DNA sequence: TGCGCCAGCAGCCAAGAGGCGGCCTCTGGGGCCAACGTCCTGACTTTC. It codes for CASSQEAASGANVLTF.

The chain couples TRBV5-4 to TRBJ1-1; TRBD1 matches at 8 bases. CDR1 is SGHNT, CDR2 YYREEE, per germline (reference sequence). Trimming took 4 bases from V and 12 from J; bases not matched to a gene: 14. This CDR3 is 14 amino acids long. The CDR3 DNA is TGTGCCAGCAGCCCTATCACCCCGGGACAGGATCCTTTCTTT. Its protein is CASSPITPGQDPFF.

The rearrangement links TRBV11-3 to TRBJ2-1; 7 bases map to TRBD2. The CDR3 extends over 17 amino acids. With 3 bases clipped from V and 7 bases from J, the junction kept 15 bases outside the gene matches. Germline CDR1 and CDR2: SGHNT and YENEEA. The CDR3 nucleotides read TGTGCCAGCAGCTTCGGTCGTCTAGCGGATGGCATGAATGAGCAGTTCTTC. Translated, it gives CASSFGRLADGMNEQFF.

DNA of the CDR3: TGTGCCAGCAGCTTAGCTGCAGGGGCGCGGAATCAGCCCCAGCATTTT. Translated: CASSLAAGARNQPQHF. The chain combines TRBV7-2 with TRBJ1-5, with D possibly TRBD1 on 6 matching bases. The CDR3 is made up of 16 amino acids. Trimming stripped 0 bases from V and 4 bases from J, with 13 bases between. From germline, CDR1 is SGHTA and CDR2 FQGNSA.

The chain carries TRBV15 and TRBJ2-5, with 11 bases that match TRBD2. CDR1 is LNHNV, CDR2 YYDKDF, per germline (reference sequence). The J segment lost 5 bases and the V segment lost 1 base, leaving 6 bases of the junction unmatched. There are 16 residues in the CDR3. DNA for the CDR3: TGTGCCACCAGCAGAGTTAGCGGGGGGGCCGGGGAGACCCAGTACTTC. It codes for CATSRVSGGAGETQYF. Looking up the rest from reference TRBV15 and TRBJ2-5 gives the full variable domain: DAMVIQNPRYQVTQFGKPVTLSCSQTLNHNVMYWYQQKSSQAPKLLFHYYDKDFNNEADTPDNFQSRRPNTSFCFLDIRSPGLGDTAMYLCATSRVSGGAGETQYFGPGTRLLVL.

V and J are TRBV6-6 and TRBJ1-1; D uncertain. The CDR3 runs 14 residues. Trimming removed 8 bases from V and 4 bases from J, with 17 bases in between. CDR1 is MNHNY and CDR2 is SVGAGI in the germline V gene (reference sequence). CDR3 in amino acids: CASGPRRVRTEAFF. The CDR3, as DNA: TGTGCCAGCGGCCCCCGGAGGGTGCGCACTGAAGCTTTCTTT.

The chain has TRBV28 and TRBJ2-2; tentative D call: TRBD2 (7 bases). The V gene's germline CDR1 is MDHEN and CDR2 SYDVKM. This CDR3 region has 14 residues. Trimming removed 7 bases at V and 3 bases at J, with 12 bases between. CDR3 bases: TGTGCCAGCAAGGGAGGGGGTGACACCGGGGAGCTGTTTTTT. This translates into CASKGGGDTGELFF.

The V call is TRBV15, the J call TRBJ1-6; D not certain. The germline V gene has CDR1 LNHNV and CDR2 YYDKDF (reference sequence). The CDR3 is made up of 15 amino acids. V shed 5 bases and J shed 0 bases, with 8 bases lying between them. CDR3 in DNA: TGTGCCACCAGCCCGGGGTCCTCCTATAATTCACCCCTCCACTTT. This sequence encodes CATSPGSSYNSPLHF.

This chain joins TRBV19 and TRBJ2-6; D ambiguous. The germline V gene has CDR1 LNHDA and CDR2 SQIVND (reference sequence). Trimming took 0 bases from V and 4 from J, leaving 4 bases between them. The CDR3 sequence is 14 residues long. Written as DNA, the CDR3 is TGTGCCAGTAGTATAGACTACGGGGCCAACGTCCTGACTTTC. Translated: CASSIDYGANVLTF.

This chain connects TRBV5-8 to TRBJ2-5; D gene unclear. CDR1 and CDR2 from the germline V gene are SGHTS and YDEGEE. This CDR3 contains 14 residues. V dropped 4 bases and J dropped 1 base, with 11 bases sitting between them. The CDR3 spells CASSLVYSQETQYF. The CDR3, as DNA: TGTGCCAGCAGCCTGGTCTACTCCCAAGAGACCCAGTACTTC.

The rearrangement uses TRBV5-1 and TRBJ2-1; 10 bases map to TRBD2. V shed 4 bases and J 0 bases; nucleotides not matched to a gene: 7. Germline V gene lookup returns CDR1 SGHRS and CDR2 YFSETQ. The CDR3 runs 17 residues. CDR3 sequence: CASSLEGLASSYNEQFF. In DNA form, the CDR3 reads TGCGCCAGCAGCCTGGAGGGACTAGCGAGCTCCTACAATGAGCAGTTCTTC.

V and J are TRBV7-3 and TRBJ2-7; D gene uncertain. Germline V lookup: CDR1 SGHTA, CDR2 FQGTGA. The ends were cut back, 5 bases at V and 4 bases at J, with 12 bases in the middle. The CDR3 runs 13 residues. The CDR3 reads CASSLGAGYEQYF. Written as DNA, the CDR3 is TGTGCCAGCAGCCTAGGAGCCGGGTACGAGCAGTACTTC.

The chain recombines TRBV7-9 with TRBJ2-1, with 10 bases fitting TRBD2. V shed 7 bases, J shed 5 bases, and the junction held 8 bases outside the gene matches. The germline CDR1 and CDR2 sequences are SEHNR and FQNEAQ (reference sequence). This CDR3 is built from 15 residues. This chain's CDR3 is CASKNKAGGHNEQFF. DNA for the CDR3: TGTGCCAGCAAAAACAAAGCGGGGGGGCACAATGAGCAGTTCTTC.